These 19 T cell receptor beta chains originate from one sample sequenced in a study of OX40 agonist ivuxolimab in advanced cancers. The data were produced by immunoSEQ multiplex PCR, yet TCRdb's version contains in-frame clones alone and is incomplete. The sample has 74,000 or so clones, 90% to 95% seen once; the top ten hold around 0.32%. Specimen: CD4+ or CD8+ T cells sorted from blood, collected in a trial of the OX40 agonist ivuxolimab. The receptor set was obtained from an adult with an advanced solid tumor such as melanoma, head and neck, liver or kidney cancer.

V and J are TRBV2 and TRBJ1-5, with unresolved D. This CDR3 is built from 14 residues. CDR1 is SNHLY and CDR2 is FYNNEI in the germline V gene. The V gene lost 4 bases and the J gene lost 3 bases, with 10 bases spanning the gap. CDR3 DNA sequence: TGTGCCAGCAGTGGGCAGGAAGTCAATCAGCCCCAGCATTTT. Its translation is CASSGQEVNQPQHF.

The rearrangement links TRBV4-3 to TRBJ1-1; D remains ambiguous. The CDR3 is 17 amino acids. V was clipped by 4 bases and J by 3 bases, with 21 bases between them. The germline gives CDR1 LGHNA, CDR2 YSLEER. CDR3 DNA sequence: TGCGCCAGCAGCCCGGACGTGAGCTGGGTTGTACACACTGAAGCTTTCTTT. Protein sequence: CASSPDVSWVVHTEAFF.

The chain couples TRBV7-2 to TRBJ2-3; no clear D. CDR1 and CDR2 from the germline V gene are SGHTA and FQGNSA. Deletions cut 4 bases from V and 1 base from J, with 6 bases between. The CDR3 has 13 amino acids. The CDR3 loop reads CASSSPGTDTQYF. The CDR3 DNA reads as TGTGCCAGCAGCTCCCCTGGCACAGATACGCAGTATTTT.

This chain joins TRBV4-3 and TRBJ1-6, with D unresolved. Germline loops: CDR1 LGHNA, CDR2 YSLEER. With 1 base removed from V and 0 bases from J, the gap between germline ends came to 4 bases. This CDR3 contains 15 residues. The CDR3 loop is CASSQVDSYNSPLHF. Here the CDR3 DNA reads TGCGCCAGCAGCCAAGTTGACTCCTATAATTCACCCCTCCACTTT.

This rearrangement joins TRBV7-2 to TRBJ2-5; TRBD2 matches 11 bases. In germline, CDR1 is SGHTA, CDR2 FQGNSA. Trimming cost V 3 bases and J 2 bases; bases outside gene matches: 2. There are 15 residues in the CDR3. The CDR3, as DNA: TGTGCCAGCAGCTTTTTAGCGGGGGGGCAAGAGACCCAGTACTTC. It specifies CASSFLAGGQETQYF.

The CDR3 sequence: CASSLRTGKDEQFF. DNA of the CDR3: TGTGCCAGCAGCTTGCGGACAGGAAAGGATGAGCAGTTCTTC. The chain employs TRBV9 and TRBJ2-1; 7 nucleotides match TRBD1. The trim removed 4 bases at V and 8 bases at J, leaving 9 bases unmatched. This CDR3 is built from 14 residues. CDR1 is SGDLS, CDR2 YYNGEE, per germline.

The chain is built from TRBV6-6 and TRBJ1-1; D is perhaps TRBD1 (5 bases). V lost 6 bases, J lost 2 bases, and 13 bases lay in between. Germline V gives CDR1 MNHNY, CDR2 SVGAGI (reference sequence). CDR3 size: 14 residues. The CDR3: CASREDTGNTEAFF. DNA for the CDR3: TGTGCCAGCAGAGAGGATACAGGAAACACTGAAGCTTTCTTT.

This clone was seen a handful of times. The gene calls are TRBV19 and TRBJ1-5; 8 bases match TRBD1. The CDR3 covers 14 residues. Germline assignment: CDR1 LNHDA and CDR2 SQIVND (reference sequence). V was clipped by 7 bases and J by 2 bases; unmatched bases: 4. Here the CDR3 DNA reads TGTGCCAGTATCTCGGGACAGGGCAATCAGCCCCAGCATTTT. Translating it yields CASISGQGNQPQHF.

This clone was observed once. V gene TRBV18 combines with J gene TRBJ2-2; no clear D gene. The CDR3 has 14 amino acids. The germline CDR1 and CDR2 sequences are KGHSH and LQKENI. V was cut by 4 bases and J by 1 base, with 7 bases left in between. Here the CDR3 reads CASSLTENTGELFF. In nucleotides, the CDR3 is TGTGCCAGCTCACTAACAGAGAACACCGGGGAGCTGTTTTTT.

This chain connects TRBV7-2 to TRBJ1-5, with D tentatively TRBD1 (6 bases). The CDR3 loop spans 17 amino acids. The germline V and J ends were trimmed by 5 bases and 2 bases, with 19 bases remaining between them. Germline V gives CDR1 SGHTA, CDR2 FQGNSA. The CDR3 loop reads CASSLGAGAYGNQPQHF. Here the CDR3 DNA reads TGTGCCAGCAGCCTGGGGGCAGGGGCCTATGGCAATCAGCCCCAGCATTTT.

V is TRBV29-1 and J is TRBJ2-1, with 15 positions matching TRBD2. The V gene's germline CDR1 is SQVTM and CDR2 ANQGSEA. The CDR3 is made up of 14 amino acids. The junction had 4 bases not matched to a gene; V was cut back by 4 bases and J by 9 bases. Written as DNA, the CDR3 is TGCAGCGTTGGGCTGGGACTAGCGGGAGGTGAGCAGTTCTTC. It yields the protein CSVGLGLAGGEQFF.

This clone appeared once. The V and J genes are TRBV6-5 and TRBJ2-5; D is uncertain. The length of the CDR3 is 15 residues. The germline V and J ends were trimmed by 0 bases and 4 bases, with 12 bases remaining between them. Germline values: CDR1 MNHEY, CDR2 SVGAGI. CDR3 sequence reads: CASSYSSPRSETQYF. DNA for the CDR3: TGTGCCAGCAGTTACTCGTCGCCCCGTTCAGAGACCCAGTACTTC.

The chain links TRBV9 to TRBJ2-1, with 8 bases aligning to TRBD2. V lost 2 bases to trimming and J lost 4 bases; unmatched junction nucleotides: 14. Germline V gene lookup returns CDR1 SGDLS and CDR2 YYNGEE. This CDR3 spans 18 amino acids. This CDR3 is CASSVPPGGGGTYNEQFF. The DNA for the CDR3 is TGTGCCAGCAGCGTCCCGCCGGGAGGGGGGGGGACTTACAATGAGCAGTTCTTC.

The CDR3: CASSLAEGGQETQYF. Written as DNA, the CDR3 is TGTGCCAGCAGCTTAGCGGAGGGGGGACAAGAGACCCAGTACTTC. The chain couples TRBV7-8 to TRBJ2-5; D is possibly TRBD1 or TRBD2 (6 bases each). CDR3 length: 15 amino acids. The V gene's germline CDR1 is SGHVS and CDR2 FQNEAQ. Trimming removed 0 bases at V and 2 bases at J, with 10 bases between.

This chain connects TRBV7-3 to TRBJ2-3; maybe TRBD2 (5 bases). Trimming stripped 8 bases from V and 0 bases from J, with 15 bases between. Germline CDR1 reads SGHTA; CDR2 reads FQGTGA. There are 15 residues in the CDR3. The CDR3, as DNA: TGTGCCAGCGCGACCCGGCGAGGGAGCACAGATACGCAGTATTTT. It encodes CASATRRGSTDTQYF.

The V and J genes are TRBV7-3 and TRBJ1-2; TRBD1 matches at 8 bases. Germline V gene sequence: CDR1 SGHTA, CDR2 FQGTGA. The CDR3 spans 13 residues. The junction had 2 bases not matched to a gene; V was cut back by 5 bases and J by 3 bases. CDR3 in amino acids: CASSAGGDYGYTF. The DNA of the CDR3 is TGTGCCAGCAGCGCAGGGGGCGACTATGGCTACACCTTC.

The gene calls are TRBV19 and TRBJ2-1; no reliable D call. In germline, CDR1 is LNHDA, CDR2 SQIVND (reference sequence). The CDR3 totals 15 residues. Trimming pared 6 bases from V and 0 bases from J, leaving 12 bases between. The CDR3 sequence: CASRPTRSSYNEQFF. For the CDR3, the DNA is TGTGCCAGTAGACCCACCCGGAGCTCCTACAATGAGCAGTTCTTC. The complete variable domain, with remaining parts taken from reference TRBV19 and TRBJ2-1, reads DGGITQSPKYLFRKEGQNVTLSCEQNLNHDAMYWYRQDPGQGLRLIYYSQIVNDFQKGDIAEGYSVSREKKESFPLTVTSAQKNPTAFYLCASRPTRSSYNEQFFGPGTRLTVL.

This rearrangement joins TRBV27 to TRBJ2-7; the D is unclear. The CDR3 extends over 11 amino acids. The germline gives CDR1 MNHEY, CDR2 SMNVEV (reference sequence). The ends were cut back, 5 bases at V and 2 bases at J, with 4 bases in the middle. CDR3 sequence (DNA): TGTGCCAGCAGTACCCCCTACGAGCAGTACTTC. It specifies CASSTPYEQYF.

This chain uses TRBV28 with TRBJ1-6; tentatively, D is TRBD1 (6 bases). The length of the CDR3 is 16 residues. Trimming removed 5 bases from V and 9 bases from J, with 20 bases in between. Per the germline V gene, CDR1 is MDHEN and CDR2 is SYDVKM. CDR3 coding DNA: TGTGCCAGCAGTACACCCATGGGCAGGGGTGGTTCACCCCTCCACTTT. Residues: CASSTPMGRGGSPLHF.